This T cell receptor beta chain was sequenced in a study of response to subunit inactivated influenza vaccine. In this sample, this clonotype turned up a few times. Its antigen is undetermined. This CDR3 region has 17 residues. Germline V CDR1 and CDR2: MDHEN, SYDVKM. V lost 3 bases, J lost 5 bases, and 14 bases stayed unmatched. General study points: After each seasonal influenza vaccination, few new T cells are recruited, the authors suggested.

TCRdb independently ran MiXCR on the RT-PCR reads; one entry per CDR3 protein. The sample yields 430,000 or so distinct CDR3 sequences, 10% to 11% seen once. This chain connects TRBV28 to TRBJ1-1; 8 positions match TRBD1. The sample consisted of PBMCs from blood, taken 40 to 50 days after vaccination. This receptor was obtained from a man aged 45 to 65 who received an inactivated influenza vaccine. CDR3 DNA sequence: TGTGCCAGCAGTTTTCGACAGGGGCGGGTTGGAAGGACTGAAGCTTTCTTT. It specifies CASSFRQGRVGRTEAFF.